This is a list of T cell receptor beta chains from one sample in a study of OX40 agonist ivuxolimab in advanced cancers. Method: immunoSEQ multiplex PCR; TCRdb's copy keeps in-frame clones and lacks some. The sample yields tens of thousands of clones, approximately 80% seen once. Sequencing used CD4+ or CD8+ T cells sorted from blood, obtained in a trial of the OX40 agonist ivuxolimab. The receptors come from an adult with an advanced solid tumor such as melanoma, head and neck, liver or kidney cancer. Each CDR3 is given with its conserved first and last residue. The order of the fields is CDR3 DNA, CDR3 protein, clone size, D gene, J gene, V gene. A D gene is named only where the DNA matches it firmly. Only some rows state a clone size, as once, few, many or a class for expanded clones.

TGTGCCAGCAGCTTAGTTGGGACACTTAAAGATGGCTACACCTTC CASSLVGTLKDGYTF few - TRBJ1-2 TRBV7-8
TGTGCCAGCAGCTCACAGTACCAAGAGACCCAGTACTTC CASSSQYQETQYF - - TRBJ2-5 TRBV13
TGTGCCAGTAGTATTTCCGGCGGGGGCTCCTACAATGAGCAGTTCTTC CASSISGGGSYNEQFF - TRBD2 TRBJ2-1 TRBV19
TGTGCCAGCAGTTTCGGGGGCACCTACGAGCAGTACTTC CASSFGGTYEQYF - - TRBJ2-7 TRBV28
TGTGCCAGCAGCCAAGAACAGGGACCGGCTTTCTTT CASSQEQGPAFF - - TRBJ1-1 TRBV4-2
TGCGCCAGCAGCCAAGATTCAACCGGGGAGCTGTTTTTT CASSQDSTGELFF - - TRBJ2-2 TRBV4-1
TGCGCCAGCAGTCAATCCTTGGGGGGGGAAATTCTCTGGGATGGCTACACCTTC CASSQSLGGEILWDGYTF few - TRBJ1-2 TRBV23-1
TGTGCCAGCAGTTTCGGAACACTCATTGAGCAGTTCTTC CASSFGTLIEQFF - - TRBJ2-1 TRBV27
TGTGCCAGCAGCTTAGCTAGCCTAAATAGAGATACGCAGTATTTT CASSLASLNRDTQYF - - TRBJ2-3 TRBV13
TGTGCCAGCAGCCAAAGTGGCAATACTGGCTACACCTTC CASSQSGNTGYTF few - TRBJ1-2 TRBV4-2
TGTGCCAGCAGTTCCGGACAGGGGGGCAATCAGCCCCAGCATTTT CASSSGQGGNQPQHF - TRBD1 TRBJ1-5 TRBV27
TGTGCCAGTAGGCTTACTAGCGGTGACCTTTCCTACAATGAGCAGTTCTTC CASRLTSGDLSYNEQFF - TRBD2 TRBJ2-1 TRBV19
TGTGCCAGCAGCCCCGCTGTGGGAGGGACCTACGAGCAGTACTTC CASSPAVGGTYEQYF - TRBD2 TRBJ2-7 TRBV5-4